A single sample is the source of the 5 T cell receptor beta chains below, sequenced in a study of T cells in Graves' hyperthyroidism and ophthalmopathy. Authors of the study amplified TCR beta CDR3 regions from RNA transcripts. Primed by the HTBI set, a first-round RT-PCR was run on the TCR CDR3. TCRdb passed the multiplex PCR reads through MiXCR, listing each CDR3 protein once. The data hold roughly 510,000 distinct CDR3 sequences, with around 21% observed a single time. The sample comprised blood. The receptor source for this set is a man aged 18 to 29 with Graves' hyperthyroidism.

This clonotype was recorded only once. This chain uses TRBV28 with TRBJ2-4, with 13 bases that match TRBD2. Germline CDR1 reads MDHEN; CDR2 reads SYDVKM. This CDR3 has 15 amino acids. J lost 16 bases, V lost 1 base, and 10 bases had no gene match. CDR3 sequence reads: CASSLYRTSGGPKYF. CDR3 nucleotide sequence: TGTGCCAGCAGTTTATATAGGACTAGCGGGGGCCCAAAATACTTC.

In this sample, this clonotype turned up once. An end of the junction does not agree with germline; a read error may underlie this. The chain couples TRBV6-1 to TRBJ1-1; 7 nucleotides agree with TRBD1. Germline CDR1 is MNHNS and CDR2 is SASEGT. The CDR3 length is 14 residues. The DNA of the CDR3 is TGTGCCAGCAGTGAAATAGGGGGCAACACTGAATCTTTCTTT. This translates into CASSEIGGNTESFF.

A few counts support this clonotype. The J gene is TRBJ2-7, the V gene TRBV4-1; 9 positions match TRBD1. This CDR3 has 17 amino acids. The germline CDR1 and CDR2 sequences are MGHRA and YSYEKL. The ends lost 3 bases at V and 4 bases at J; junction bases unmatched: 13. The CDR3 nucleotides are TGCGCCAGCAGCCACCCCGCGAGACAGGGGGTGAGGTACGAGCAGTACTTC. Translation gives CASSHPARQGVRYEQYF.

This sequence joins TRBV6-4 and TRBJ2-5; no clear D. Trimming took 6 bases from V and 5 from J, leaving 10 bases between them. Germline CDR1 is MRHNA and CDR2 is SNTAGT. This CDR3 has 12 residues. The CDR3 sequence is CASSRIYETQYF. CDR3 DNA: TGTGCCAGCAGCAGGATCTATGAGACCCAGTACTTC.

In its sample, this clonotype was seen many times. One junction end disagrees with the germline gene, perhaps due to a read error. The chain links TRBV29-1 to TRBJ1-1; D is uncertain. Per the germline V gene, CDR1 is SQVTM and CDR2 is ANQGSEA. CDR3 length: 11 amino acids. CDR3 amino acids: CSIDSTDEAFF. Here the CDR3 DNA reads TGCAGCATTGACTCGACCGATGAAGCTTTCTTT. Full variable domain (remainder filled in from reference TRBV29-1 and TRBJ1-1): SAVISQKPSRDICQRGTSLTIQCQVDSQVTMMFWYRQQPGQSLTLIATANQGSEATYESGFVIDKFPISRPNLTFSTLTVSNMSPEDSSIYLCSIDSTDEAFFGQGTRLTVV.